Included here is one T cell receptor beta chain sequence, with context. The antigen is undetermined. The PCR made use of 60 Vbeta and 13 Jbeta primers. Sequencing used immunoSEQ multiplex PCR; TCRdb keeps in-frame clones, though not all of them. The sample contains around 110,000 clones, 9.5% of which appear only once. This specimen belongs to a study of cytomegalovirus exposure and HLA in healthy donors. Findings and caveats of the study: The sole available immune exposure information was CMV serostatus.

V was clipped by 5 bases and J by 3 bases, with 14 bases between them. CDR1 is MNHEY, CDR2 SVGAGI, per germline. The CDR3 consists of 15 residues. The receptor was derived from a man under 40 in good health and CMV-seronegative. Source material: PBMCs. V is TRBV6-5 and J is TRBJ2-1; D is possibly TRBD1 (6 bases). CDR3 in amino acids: CASSLGAEDYNEQFF. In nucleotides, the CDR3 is TGTGCCAGCAGTCTGGGGGCGGAGGACTACAATGAGCAGTTCTTC.